The 8 T cell receptor beta chains given below trace back to one sample, sequenced in a study. The sorted Tregs were CD4+CD25+CD127-/low cells. TCRdb re-called the 5' RACE reads with MiXCR, one entry per CDR3 protein. The sample records roughly 9,900 distinct CDR3 sequences, approximately 31% being singletons. The sample was Tregs sorted from blood. The origin of the receptors is a female donor with breast cancer.

This clonotype is medium-sized in the sample. The genes are TRBV6-5 and TRBJ1-2; the D gene is possibly TRBD1 (5 bases). V was cut by 6 bases and J by 8 bases, with 13 bases left in between. The germline gives CDR1 MNHEY, CDR2 SVGAGI. The CDR3 is 12 residues long. The CDR3 spells CASSILGGGYTF. Written as DNA, the CDR3 is TGTGCCAGCAGCATCCTGGGGGGGGGCTACACCTTC.

The V and J genes are TRBV11-2 and TRBJ2-7; D is perhaps TRBD1 or TRBD2 (5 bases each). The germline V and J ends were trimmed by 5 bases and 9 bases, with 14 bases remaining between them. The CDR3 covers 12 residues. Germline V gene sequence: CDR1 SGHAT, CDR2 FQNNGV. The CDR3 reads CASSHRLRGQYF. Written as DNA, the CDR3 is TGTGCCAGCAGCCACAGGTTGAGGGGGCAGTACTTC.

This clonotype is deemed medium-sized (0.01 to 0.1%). This rearrangement joins TRBV4-1 to TRBJ2-5; 8 bases align to TRBD1. Germline V lookup: CDR1 MGHRA, CDR2 YSYEKL. This CDR3 spans 15 amino acids. V shed 0 bases and J 1 base; nucleotides not matched to a gene: 1. The CDR3 DNA sequence: TGCGCCAGCAGCCAAGACGGGACAGGCCAAGAGACCCAGTACTTC. It is translated as CASSQDGTGQETQYF.

This chain joins TRBV20-1 and TRBJ2-1, with 8 bases that match TRBD2. With 4 bases clipped from V and 6 bases from J, the junction kept 5 bases outside the gene matches. This CDR3 has 13 residues. From germline, CDR1 is DFQATT and CDR2 SNEGSKA (reference sequence). The CDR3 reads CSATGGPGNEQFF. The CDR3 region has the DNA TGCAGTGCTACGGGAGGGCCCGGCAATGAGCAGTTCTTC.

Within the sample, this clonotype is medium-sized. V is TRBV7-9 and J is TRBJ2-5; D is ambiguous. The V end was cut by 6 bases, the J end by 3 bases, with 17 bases between. The CDR3 totals 15 residues. Germline loops: CDR1 SEHNR, CDR2 FQNEAQ (reference sequence). CDR3 nucleotides: TGTGCCAGCAGTACTCTAGAACCCAAAAAAGAGACCCAGTACTTC. Its translation is CASSTLEPKKETQYF.

J is TRBJ1-1 and V is TRBV6-2 or TRBV6-3; D is unclear. Trimming took off 11 bases at V and 5 bases at J, with 18 bases between the two ends. CDR1 is MNHEY, CDR2 SVGEGT, per germline. The CDR3 runs to 13 residues. Here the CDR3 reads CAADNQVRTEAFF. For the CDR3, the DNA is TGTGCCGCTGACAACCAGGTGAGGACTGAAGCTTTCTTT.

To note about this clonotype: Just one base apart from a much larger clone, this may be a read error. This chain links TRBV6-6 with TRBJ1-5; no reliable D call. Germline CDR1 reads MNHNY; CDR2 reads SVGAGI (reference sequence). This CDR3 has 17 residues. V lost 2 bases and J 0 bases, leaving 14 bases between the germline ends. CDR3 in amino acids: CASSYPLPGHSNQPQHF. CDR3 in DNA: TGTGCCAGCAGTTACCCCCTTCCTGGCCATAGCAATCAGCCCCAGCATTTT.

In this sample, this clonotype is medium-sized. The gene calls are TRBV6-2 or TRBV6-3 and TRBJ2-6; 8 bases are shared with TRBD1. Germline CDR1 is MNHEY and CDR2 is SVGEGT. The junction had 9 bases not matched to a gene; V was cut back by 6 bases and J by 2 bases. This CDR3 has 17 amino acids. CDR3 region: CASSSGQGRPGANVLTF. Here the CDR3 DNA reads TGTGCCAGCAGCAGCGGACAGGGACGGCCTGGGGCCAACGTCCTGACTTTC.